This T cell receptor beta chain was recovered during a study of cytomegalovirus exposure and HLA in healthy donors. General study findings and limits: The dataset shows that most TCR sequences were rare, while some public TCRs occurred in many donors.

A word on this clone: The target antigen is unknown.

60 Vbeta and 13 Jbeta primers were used in PCR. Generated by immunoSEQ multiplex PCR, the TCRdb table keeps only in-frame clones and is missing some. The data contain about 140,000 clones, less than 10% of them singletons. With 9 bases removed from V and 1 base from J, the gap between germline ends came to 13 bases. Germline CDR1 MNHEY, CDR2 SVGAGI. The CDR3 length is 13 residues. This chain connects TRBV6-5 to TRBJ2-7, with D perhaps matching TRBD2 (6 bases). This TCR derives from a male donor in good health and CMV-seronegative. The sequencing sample was made of PBMCs. The chain's CDR3 is CARSVGRSYEQYF. Here the CDR3 DNA reads TGTGCCAGAAGCGTCGGGAGATCCTACGAGCAGTACTTC.